The 28 T cell receptor beta chains in this list originate from one sample, sequenced in a study of response to subunit inactivated influenza vaccine. A single record per CDR3 protein comes from TCRdb applying MiXCR to the RT-PCR reads. The table has about 520,000 distinct CDR3 sequences, around 9.9% seen once. Sequencing used PBMCs from blood, obtained more than 35 days after vaccination. Every receptor here comes from a middle-aged man who received an inactivated influenza vaccine.

The chain combines TRBV7-2 with TRBJ2-4, with 9 bases identical to TRBD2. Germline CDR1 is SGHTA and CDR2 is FQGNSA. The length of the CDR3 is 14 residues. Trimming removed 5 bases from V and 5 bases from J; junction bases left unmatched: 4. The CDR3 reads CASSQTSGQNIQYF. The CDR3, as DNA: TGTGCCAGCAGCCAAACTAGCGGGCAAAACATTCAGTACTTC.

This clonotype was counted only a few times. The J gene is TRBJ1-1, the V gene TRBV11-3; D gene ambiguous. Germline CDR1 SGHNT, CDR2 YENEEA. Trimming shortened V by 0 bases and J by 4 bases, and 6 bases separated the two germline ends. This CDR3 is built from 13 residues. The CDR3 here is CASSLEWSTEAFF. In DNA form, the CDR3 reads TGTGCCAGCAGCTTAGAGTGGAGCACTGAAGCTTTCTTT.

This clonotype has at least ten counts. The J gene is TRBJ2-1, the V gene TRBV6-5, with D possibly matching TRBD2 (5 bases). With 0 bases removed from V and 8 bases from J, the gap between germline ends came to 11 bases. CDR3 size: 14 residues. CDR1 is MNHEY, CDR2 SVGAGI, per germline. CDR3 bases: TGTGCCAGCAGTTACTCGTGGAAGAGGGATGAGCAGTTCTTC. It translates to CASSYSWKRDEQFF.

Turning to this clonotype: The junction differs from germline at one of its ends, possibly a read error. The chain combines TRBV5-1 with TRBJ2-7, with D possibly TRBD2 on 6 matching bases. The CDR3 loop spans 13 amino acids. Germline values: CDR1 SGHRS, CDR2 YFSETQ. The CDR3: CAISLAGGYEQYF. The CDR3 DNA reads as TGCGCCATCAGCTTGGCCGGGGGCTACGAGCAGTACTTC. Together with reference TRBV5-1 and TRBJ2-7, the CDR3 gives the full variable domain: KAGVTQTPRYLIKTRGQQVTLSCSPISGHRSVSWYQQTPGQGLQFLFEYFSETQRNKGNFPGRFSGRQFSNSRSEMNVSTLELGDSALYLCAISLAGGYEQYFGPGTRLTVT.

This clonotype was recorded a few times. V and J are TRBV3-1 and TRBJ2-7; possible D gene TRBD1, 6 bases. Trimming left V 4 bases short and J 3 bases short, with 16 bases between. Germline V CDR1 and CDR2: LGHDT, YNNKEL (reference sequence). CDR3 length equals 15 residues. The DNA of the CDR3 is TGTGCCAGCAGCCCATCCTTTGGGGGCGGCTACGAGCAGTACTTC. It specifies CASSPSFGGGYEQYF.

This chain links TRBV6-5 with TRBJ2-7, with TRBD2 matching 7 bases. Germline V gene lookup returns CDR1 MNHEY and CDR2 SVGAGI. This CDR3 has 14 residues. Trimming took 0 bases from V and 4 from J; bases not matched to a gene: 3. CDR3 residues: CASSYSKRGYEQYF. CDR3 DNA: TGTGCCAGCAGTTACTCCAAGCGGGGTTACGAGCAGTACTTC.

This clonotype was picked up many times. This chain connects TRBV7-9 to TRBJ2-7; a possible D gene is TRBD1 (5 bases). The germline V and J ends were trimmed by 4 bases and 3 bases, with 16 bases remaining between them. CDR1 and CDR2 (germline): SEHNR, FQNEAQ (reference sequence). The CDR3 spans 15 residues. The CDR3 loop reads CASSSWGQFLYEQYF. DNA for the CDR3: TGTGCCAGCAGCTCCTGGGGCCAGTTCCTCTACGAGCAGTACTTC.

This clonotype was seen a few times. The chain employs TRBV20-1 and TRBJ2-7; D is ambiguous. Trimming cost V 2 bases and J 4 bases, with 9 bases left between them. This CDR3 region has 12 residues. CDR1 and CDR2 (germline): DFQATT, SNEGSKA (reference sequence). The CDR3 sequence: CSARRFQYEQYF. The CDR3 DNA is TGCAGTGCTAGAAGGTTCCAATACGAGCAGTACTTC.

The rearrangement links TRBV7-8 to TRBJ1-1, with D tentatively TRBD1 (5 bases). Per germline, CDR1 SGHVS and CDR2 FQNEAQ. The CDR3 consists of 16 residues. V shed 5 bases and J shed 6 bases, with 22 bases lying between them. CDR3 DNA: TGTGCCAGCAGCGCTCTGACGAAGGGAAGAGGGGCTGAAGCTTTCTTT. Amino acid sequence: CASSALTKGRGAEAFF.

This clonotype has only a few counts. This rearrangement joins TRBV29-1 to TRBJ2-4; D tentatively fits TRBD1 or TRBD2 (7 bases each). Germline CDR1 SQVTM, CDR2 ANQGSEA. This CDR3 spans 12 amino acids. The germline V and J ends were trimmed by 6 bases and 3 bases, with 9 bases remaining between them. The CDR3 nucleotides are TGCAGCGTCAGGGGGGGCAAAAACATTCAGTACTTC. It is translated as CSVRGGKNIQYF. Drawing the rest from reference TRBV29-1 and TRBJ2-4, the complete variable domain is SAVISQKPSRDICQRGTSLTIQCQVDSQVTMMFWYRQQPGQSLTLIATANQGSEATYESGFVIDKFPISRPNLTFSTLTVSNMSPEDSSIYLCSVRGGKNIQYFGAGTRLSVL.

The rearrangement links TRBV20-1 to TRBJ1-2; D is perhaps TRBD1 (5 bases). This CDR3 has 12 amino acids. With 0 bases removed from V and 8 bases from J, the gap between germline ends came to 10 bases. Germline loops: CDR1 DFQATT, CDR2 SNEGSKA (reference sequence). CDR3 amino acids: CSARDGGRGYTF. The CDR3 DNA is TGCAGTGCTAGAGATGGGGGAAGGGGCTACACCTTC.

This chain links TRBV4-2 with TRBJ2-2; 7 bases line up with TRBD2. This CDR3 region has 16 residues. Per the germline V gene, CDR1 is LGHNA and CDR2 is YNFKEQ. J lost 7 bases, V lost 3 bases, and 11 bases had no gene match. This CDR3 reads CASSQVGGFYGGELFF. The CDR3 region has the DNA TGTGCCAGCAGCCAGGTGGGGGGGTTTTATGGCGGGGAGCTGTTTTTT.

The V gene is TRBV6-1, the J gene TRBJ2-7, with TRBD1 as a possible D gene (6 bases). V lost 6 bases and J 2 bases, leaving 14 bases between the germline ends. Germline assignment: CDR1 MNHNS and CDR2 SASEGT. The CDR3 has 14 residues. The CDR3 nucleotides are TGTGCCAGCAGGATAAACGGACAGACCTACGAGCAGTACTTC. Translation gives CASRINGQTYEQYF.

This chain connects TRBV6-1 to TRBJ2-3; D unresolved. Germline CDR1 is MNHNS and CDR2 is SASEGT. Trimming cost V 7 bases and J 2 bases, with 22 bases left between them. The CDR3 runs 17 residues. DNA of the CDR3: TGTGCCAGCACCTCCACCGGGTTCGGCGGTTACACAGATACGCAGTATTTT. Its translation: CASTSTGFGGYTDTQYF.

At least ten counts were recorded for this clonotype. The chain links TRBV29-1 to TRBJ2-1; D gene uncertain. CDR1 SQVTM and CDR2 ANQGSEA come from the germline V gene. V was shortened by 7 bases and J by 10 bases, with 14 bases between the two germline ends. CDR3 length: 11 residues. CDR3 protein: CSGLEGTEQFF. The DNA for the CDR3 is TGCAGCGGATTAGAAGGAACGGAGCAGTTCTTC.

The chain is built from TRBV7-9 and TRBJ2-2, with TRBD1 identical over 9 bases. This CDR3 has 15 residues. The V and J ends lost 4 bases and 7 bases, in that order; junction bases with no gene match: 7. From germline, CDR1 is SEHNR and CDR2 FQNEAQ (reference sequence). The CDR3 DNA reads TGTGCCAGCAGCTCCCCGGGACAGGGTAACGGGGAGCTGTTTTTT. It translates to CASSSPGQGNGELFF.

This clonotype turned up a few times. This chain's CDR3 is CASSLARGRYNEQFF. CDR3 nucleotide sequence: TGTGCCAGCAGCTTAGCAAGGGGGCGATACAATGAGCAGTTCTTC. V gene TRBV7-2 combines with J gene TRBJ2-1; 7 nucleotides line up with TRBD1. This CDR3 spans 15 amino acids. Germline lookup yields CDR1 SGHTA and CDR2 FQGNSA. With 0 bases clipped from V and 4 bases from J, the junction kept 3 bases outside the gene matches.

Here the CDR3 DNA reads TGTGCCATCAGGGGGGACACCCGACAAGAGACCCAGTACTTC. Protein sequence: CAIRGDTRQETQYF. The V gene is TRBV10-3, the J gene TRBJ2-5; a weak D match, TRBD1 (6 bases). Germline CDR1 ENHRY, CDR2 SYGVKD. This CDR3 contains 14 residues. V was clipped by 6 bases and J by 2 bases, with 13 bases between them.

This clonotype was counted between two and nine times. This chain connects TRBV29-1 to TRBJ2-2; possibly TRBD1 or TRBD2 for D (5 bases each). V lost 4 bases and J 8 bases, leaving 17 bases between the germline ends. From germline, CDR1 is SQVTM and CDR2 ANQGSEA. The CDR3 contains 14 residues. CDR3 amino acids: CSVGDGSATGELFF. The CDR3 region has the DNA TGCAGCGTTGGGGACGGCTCCGCCACGGGGGAGCTGTTTTTT.

The chain carries TRBV5-1 and TRBJ2-3; 12 bases match TRBD2. CDR3 size: 16 residues. The germline V gene encodes CDR1 SGHRS and CDR2 YFSETQ. V was pared by 4 bases and J by 4 bases, with 7 bases of the junction left unmatched. CDR3 DNA: TGCGCCAGCAGCCGACTAGCGGGAGATTTGGCAGATACGCAGTATTTT. Residues: CASSRLAGDLADTQYF.

The chain carries TRBV20-1 and TRBJ2-7, with D perhaps TRBD1 (6 bases). Trimming took off 0 bases at V and 3 bases at J, with 12 bases between the two ends. Looked up from germline, CDR1 is DFQATT and CDR2 is SNEGSKA (reference sequence). The CDR3 totals 14 residues. The CDR3 reads CSAREQGKGYEQYF. Written as DNA, the CDR3 is TGCAGTGCTAGAGAACAGGGAAAGGGCTACGAGCAGTACTTC.

At least ten counts were recorded for this clonotype. The rearrangement uses TRBV20-1 and TRBJ2-1, with TRBD2 as a possible D gene (5 bases). The V gene's germline CDR1 is DFQATT and CDR2 SNEGSKA (reference sequence). V shed 3 bases and J shed 8 bases, with 14 bases lying between them. The CDR3 is made up of 13 amino acids. DNA of the CDR3: TGCAGTGCTAGCGGGAAGGTCGTATATGAGCAGTTCTTC. It translates to CSASGKVVYEQFF.

In this sample, this clonotype turned up a few times. CDR3 protein: CASSPQTVSGANVLTF. The CDR3 DNA is TGTGCCAGCAGCCCCCAGACAGTCTCTGGGGCCAACGTCCTGACTTTC. V is TRBV7-2 and J is TRBJ2-6; possibly TRBD1 for D (5 bases). Germline CDR1 and CDR2: SGHTA and FQGNSA. This CDR3 spans 16 amino acids. V was clipped by 5 bases and J by 0 bases, with 11 bases between them.

On this clonotype: Compared with germline, one end of the junction differs, possibly owing to a read error. This chain links TRBV12-3 or TRBV12-4 with TRBJ2-6; D may be TRBD2 (5 bases). CDR3 length: 18 amino acids. The CDR3 DNA sequence: TGTGCCCGCAGTTTAGCGCCCCCGGGATTCTCTGGGGCCAACGTCCTGACTTTC. Amino acids: CARSLAPPGFSGANVLTF.

The V gene is TRBV10-3, the J gene TRBJ2-5; D gene unclear. The CDR3 consists of 13 residues. V was clipped by 0 bases and J by 5 bases, with 7 bases between them. Germline V gene data show CDR1 as ENHRY and CDR2 as SYGVKD. CDR3 DNA: TGTGCCATCAGTGAGTCTAGGATGGAGACCCAGTACTTC. It specifies CAISESRMETQYF.

The chain is built from TRBV2 and TRBJ2-6; 8 bases are shared with TRBD1. Trimming cost V 5 bases and J 0 bases; bases outside gene matches: 6. Looked up from germline, CDR1 is SNHLY and CDR2 is FYNNEI. The CDR3 totals 17 residues. CDR3 amino acids: CASSRDRILSGANVLTF. The CDR3 DNA reads as TGTGCCAGCAGTCGGGACAGGATCCTCTCTGGGGCCAACGTCCTGACTTTC.

The chain joins TRBV29-1 to TRBJ2-3; 8 bases map to TRBD2. Germline V gives CDR1 SQVTM, CDR2 ANQGSEA. V lost 7 bases and J lost 0; bases outside the gene matches: 9. This CDR3 spans 15 amino acids. CDR3 loop: CSDVPGLVSTDTQYF. The DNA of the CDR3 is TGCAGCGACGTACCGGGACTAGTGAGCACAGATACGCAGTATTTT.

This clonotype has a count of ten or more. The V call is TRBV5-1, the J call TRBJ2-2; 10 bases agree with TRBD1. After removal of 4 bases from V and 6 bases from J, the junction contained 6 bases not matched to a gene. The CDR3 extends over 15 amino acids. CDR1 is SGHRS and CDR2 is YFSETQ in the germline V gene. Written as DNA, the CDR3 is TGCGCCAGCAGCGGACCGGGACAGGGGTCCGGGGAGCTGTTTTTT. Translated: CASSGPGQGSGELFF.